This TCR beta chain emerged from a study of blood T cell repertoires in COVID-19 (dated by TCRdb to 2018 to 2020). In terms of the full investigation: The collaborator samples originated in the United States, Italy and Spain and spanned the acute and convalescent phases of COVID-19. The prospective study material was composed of cDNA or gDNA derived from T cells, B-cell-depleted T cells, or PBMCs. Deeply sampled blood TCRbeta repertoires from subjects exposed to, actively infected with, or recovered from COVID-19 were included in the dataset. The repertoires were made available in a free public database intended to serve as a resource for research on the immune response to SARS-CoV-2. A de-identified subject ID, COVID-19 status, age in years and sex were almost always included in the sample metadata. HLA class I and class II types, where available, came from metadata supplied by the sample provider rather than from assay-based typing. Samples came from the ongoing ImmuneRACE study (first 160 participants) plus 1,254 subjects from 6 global collaborators.

Each collaborating institution followed its own protocols to collect whole blood in K2EDTA tubes. For TCRbeta analysis, collaborators shipped samples in one of three forms: frozen whole blood, isolated PBMCs, or DNA extracted from either of those sample types. Worth noting for this clone: Which antigen it targets is not known. Qualities for individual bases were not recorded, and no much larger clone is one base off.

TCRbeta CDR3 regions were amplified from genomic DNA by means of the immunoSEQ Assay, a bias-controlled multiplex PCR. The original methods were these. The number of nucleated cells in each sample was estimated by amplification of reference gene primers within the assay. To quantify the absolute abundance of each unique TCRbeta CDR3 rearrangement, sequence reads were collapsed and filtered. For each sample, productive Simpson clonality was calculated by taking the square root of Simpson's diversity index across productive rearrangements. Not all clones reach the TCRdb copy of this immuneACCESS table, which keeps in-frame sequences only. Checked studies attribute under half of the gap to unresolved V genes and leave the rest unexplained. Clone size and V and J calls were adopted from that table, with D and trimming inferred from the DNA. Present in this sample are some 200,000 clones, 70% to 90% of which were seen just once. Jointly, the top ten make up around 5.8% of the sample.

Beyond this particular receptor, the publication reports: The amount of clinical and demographic metadata varied by source and participant and was provided uncurated.

The CDR3 sequence holds 14 residues, the cysteine and phenylalanine included. The CDR3 DNA has 42 bases and is translated from base 1. CDR1 and CDR2 are read off the germline V gene (reference sequence) as LNHNV and YYDKDF. V lost 7 bases and J lost 1 base; the stretch between them is 12 bases long. The origin of this receptor is a man aged 35 to 55 with active or convalescent COVID-19. The rearrangement combines TRBV15 with TRBJ2-3; TRBD1 is possibly the D segment (6 matching bases). The sample comprised peripheral blood. The CDR3 reads as follows: CATKDSRRTDTQYF. DNA sequence: TGTGCCACCAAGGACAGCCGACGCACAGATACGCAGTATTTT.